This T cell receptor beta chain was identified during a study of naive and memory T cell subsets. Whole-study findings and limits: In naive cells, over 95% of TCR sequences were seen only once. From naive to CM, EM and EMRA, diversity decreased and Gini increased.

CD4+ T cell IFNgamma after overnight CMV lysate exposure gave donor CMV status. Four subsets defined by CD45RA and CD27 were sorted after CD3, CD4, CD8 and live/dead staining. Trimming took off 2 bases at V and 10 bases at J, with 19 bases between the two ends. Germline V CDR1 and CDR2: SGHRS, YFSETQ. The length of the CDR3 is 16 residues. To note about this clonotype: Its target is unknown.

The beta constant-region primer was an equimolar mix of two oligonucleotides covering TRBC1 and TRBC2. Nested alpha and beta constant-region primers with the SP2 primer drove four PCR rounds on ligated cDNA. TCRdb reanalysed the UMI-ligation and nested PCR reads using MiXCR and keeps one entry per CDR3 protein. This repertoire shows 85,000 or so distinct CDR3 sequences, approximately 9.2% found once; its top ten account for over 0.95%. This clonotype was sampled from a human donor in good health. The specimen sequenced was naive CD8+ T cells from blood. The rearrangement uses TRBV5-1 and TRBJ1-6; tentatively, D is TRBD1 (6 bases). This CDR3 is CASSFRGGQTGSPLHF. In DNA form, the CDR3 reads TGCGCCAGCAGCTTTCGCGGGGGGCAGACCGGCTCACCCCTCCACTTT.